A single sample is the source of the 10 T cell receptor beta chains below, sequenced in a study of cytomegalovirus exposure and HLA in healthy donors. PCR employed 60 Vbeta and 13 Jbeta primers. Repertoires were generated with immunoSEQ multiplex PCR, while TCRdb's copy carries only in-frame clones and drops some. The table includes 100,000 to 150,000 clones, roughly a tenth detected once. The sequenced sample consisted of PBMCs. The receptors shown here come from a woman between 18 and 29 years old in good health and CMV-seropositive.

This clone was observed a few times. The V call is TRBV18, the J call TRBJ2-5, with 12 bases that match TRBD2. The CDR3 has 16 residues. J gave up 1 base and V 6 bases, and 6 bases lay outside the gene matches. Germline V gene lookup returns CDR1 KGHSH and CDR2 LQKENI. In DNA, the CDR3 is TGTGCCAGCTCCCAAACTAGCGGGGGGCCCCAAGAGACCCAGTACTTC. It encodes CASSQTSGGPQETQYF.

This clone was observed a single time. The V and J genes are TRBV7-8 and TRBJ2-2; TRBD2 might be the D (5 bases). The CDR3 has 14 residues. Germline CDR1 SGHVS, CDR2 FQNEAQ. With 4 bases removed from V and 5 bases from J, the gap between germline ends came to 11 bases. This CDR3 reads CASSSREGTGELFF. The CDR3 bases are TGTGCCAGCAGCTCTAGAGAGGGAACCGGGGAGCTGTTTTTT.

The rearrangement links TRBV10-1 to TRBJ1-1; D ambiguous. The CDR3 totals 15 residues. The V end lost 4 bases, the J end lost 3 bases, and 15 bases lay between the germline ends. Germline-derived CDR1 and CDR2 are WNHNN and SYGVQD (reference sequence). In nucleotides, the CDR3 is TGCGCCAGCAGTGGAGGAAACCTCGGGTACACTGAAGCTTTCTTT. Its protein is CASSGGNLGYTEAFF.

This clone was picked up a small number of times. This CDR3 reads CSVGEVTEAFF. CDR3 bases: TGCAGCGTTGGGGAGGTCACTGAAGCTTTCTTT. V gene TRBV29-1 combines with J gene TRBJ1-1, with no clear D. V gave up 4 bases and J gave up 4 bases, with 7 bases separating them. The CDR3 contains 11 residues. Germline V gene data show CDR1 as SQVTM and CDR2 as ANQGSEA.

This clone occurred a few times. The V and J genes are TRBV27 and TRBJ2-3; D possibly corresponds to TRBD2 (6 bases). From germline, CDR1 is MNHEY and CDR2 SMNVEV (reference sequence). The CDR3 totals 16 residues. Trimming left V 5 bases short and J 3 bases short, with 18 bases between. The CDR3 DNA reads as TGTGCCAGCAGTACCGGGAGCTTTATGTTTACAGATACGCAGTATTTT. This gives the protein CASSTGSFMFTDTQYF.

This clone was observed a handful of times. The rearrangement joins TRBV15 to TRBJ1-3, with 7 nucleotides matching TRBD1. The germline CDR1 and CDR2 sequences are LNHNV and YYDKDF (reference sequence). V was clipped by 2 bases and J by 11 bases; unmatched bases: 12. The CDR3 is 15 residues long. Here the CDR3 reads CATSRPWQGEFAIYF. As DNA, the CDR3 is TGTGCCACCAGCAGACCTTGGCAGGGGGAATTCGCCATATATTTT.

V usage is TRBV6-1 and J usage is TRBJ1-2; D not resolved. Germline lookup yields CDR1 MNHNS and CDR2 SASEGT. Trimming removed 6 bases at V and 4 bases at J, with 18 bases between. CDR3 length: 15 amino acids. CDR3 residues: CASSPPPPGSYGYTF. Written as DNA, the CDR3 is TGTGCCAGCAGCCCCCCCCCGCCAGGATCCTATGGCTACACCTTC.

This clone has a handful of counts. V gene TRBV9 combines with J gene TRBJ2-3, with a possible D match to TRBD1 (6 bases). V gave up 3 bases and J gave up 5 bases, with 13 bases separating them. Germline loops: CDR1 SGDLS, CDR2 YYNGEE. The CDR3 covers 14 residues. CDR3 region: CASSARDTGDTQYF. CDR3 DNA sequence: TGTGCCAGCAGCGCTCGGGACACCGGAGATACGCAGTATTTT.

This chain links TRBV5-6 with TRBJ1-2; TRBD1 matches 10 bases. The V segment lost 7 bases and the J segment 7 bases; nucleotides outside the gene matches: 22. Germline assignment: CDR1 SGHDT and CDR2 YYEEEE. The CDR3 is 18 amino acids. CDR3 DNA sequence: TGTGCCAGCTCAAGGTTCTGGGACAGGGGTATTATGGAAGGTGGCTACACCTTC. This translates into CASSRFWDRGIMEGGYTF.

The gene calls are TRBV25-1 and TRBJ2-7, with a possible D match to TRBD2 (6 bases). The CDR3 is 13 amino acids. The germline V gene has CDR1 MGHDK and CDR2 SYGVNS. The V and J ends lost 4 bases and 7 bases respectively, with 14 bases between them. The CDR3 bases are TGTGCCAGCAGTGGGGGACTTCGTGGGGAGCAGTACTTC. This translates into CASSGGLRGEQYF.